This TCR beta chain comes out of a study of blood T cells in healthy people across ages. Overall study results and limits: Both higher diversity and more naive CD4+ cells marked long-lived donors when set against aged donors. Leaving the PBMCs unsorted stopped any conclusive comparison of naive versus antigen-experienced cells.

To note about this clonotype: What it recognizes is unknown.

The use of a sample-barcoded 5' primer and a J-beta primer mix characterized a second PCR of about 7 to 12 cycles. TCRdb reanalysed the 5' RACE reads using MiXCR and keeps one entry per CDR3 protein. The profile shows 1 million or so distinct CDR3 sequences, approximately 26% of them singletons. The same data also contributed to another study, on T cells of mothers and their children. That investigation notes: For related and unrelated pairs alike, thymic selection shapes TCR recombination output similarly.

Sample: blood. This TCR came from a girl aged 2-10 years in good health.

CDR3 DNA sequence: TGTGCCAGCACCGACCCTTGGGACAGGGAGACGAATGGCTACACCTTC. Protein product: CASTDPWDRETNGYTF. This chain links TRBV7-9 with TRBJ1-2, with 9 bases aligning to TRBD1. Germline V lookup: CDR1 SEHNR, CDR2 FQNEAQ (reference sequence). The CDR3 loop spans 16 amino acids. V trimming: 7 bases; J trimming: 6 bases; junction bases outside the gene matches: 15.